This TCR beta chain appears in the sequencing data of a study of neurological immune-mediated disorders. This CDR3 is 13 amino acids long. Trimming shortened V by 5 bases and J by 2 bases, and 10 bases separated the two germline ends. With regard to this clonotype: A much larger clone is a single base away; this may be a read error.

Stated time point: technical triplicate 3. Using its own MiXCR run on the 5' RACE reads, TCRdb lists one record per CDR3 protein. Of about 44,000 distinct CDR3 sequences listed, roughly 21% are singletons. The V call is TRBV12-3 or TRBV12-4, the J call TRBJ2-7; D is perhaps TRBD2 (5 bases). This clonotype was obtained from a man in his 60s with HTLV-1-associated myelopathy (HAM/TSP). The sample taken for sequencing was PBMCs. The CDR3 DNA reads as TGTGCCAGCAGTCCGGGGAGACCCTACGAGCAGTACTTC. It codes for CASSPGRPYEQYF.